A selection of T cell receptor beta chains follows, all from one sample in a study of somatic mutations in cytotoxic T cells in rheumatoid arthritis. Profiled with immunoSEQ multiplex PCR; TCRdb holds only in-frame clones, not every one. Of about 29,000 clones in the sample, approximately 86% are singletons; the top ten hold around 10%. Sequenced material: CD8+ T cells sorted from blood. The receptors originated from an adult with rheumatoid arthritis. CDR3s include the opening cysteine and the closing phenylalanine or tryptophan. A D gene is named only where the DNA matches it firmly.

D	V	J	CDR3
TRBD1	TRBV19	TRBJ1-5	CASSLRDSYYSNQPQHF
NA	TRBV14	TRBJ2-7	CASSLSGTASYEQYF
TRBD2	TRBV7-3	TRBJ2-1	CASSLIGGAHNEQFF
NA	TRBV5-6	TRBJ2-1	CASSLVGQSSYNEQFF
NA	TRBV4-2	TRBJ2-3	CASSHAGTLNTDTQYF
TRBD1	TRBV11-2	TRBJ2-1	CASSLGQGVGNEQFF
TRBD1	TRBV5-1	TRBJ2-3	CASSLTRGFTADTQYF
NA	TRBV11-2	TRBJ2-7	CASSLLPDEQYF
NA	TRBV6-4	TRBJ2-3	CASSDSSEGRSTDTQYF
TRBD1	TRBV7-9	TRBJ2-1	CASSLGQGIYNEQFF
NA	TRBV7-6	TRBJ1-4	CASSPSGGRSEKLFF
TRBD1	TRBV7-9	TRBJ2-7	CASSPRTGSSYEQYF